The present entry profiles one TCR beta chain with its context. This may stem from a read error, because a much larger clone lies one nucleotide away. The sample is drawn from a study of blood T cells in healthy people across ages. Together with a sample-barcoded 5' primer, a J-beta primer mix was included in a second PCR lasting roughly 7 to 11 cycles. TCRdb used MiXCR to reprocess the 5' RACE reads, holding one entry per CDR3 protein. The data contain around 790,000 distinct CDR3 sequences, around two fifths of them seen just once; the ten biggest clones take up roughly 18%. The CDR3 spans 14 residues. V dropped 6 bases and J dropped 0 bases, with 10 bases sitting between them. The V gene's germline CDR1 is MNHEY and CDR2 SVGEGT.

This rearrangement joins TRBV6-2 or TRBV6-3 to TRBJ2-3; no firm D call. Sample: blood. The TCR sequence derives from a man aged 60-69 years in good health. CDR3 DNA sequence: TGTGCCAGCAGAGGTGCCCCTAGCACAGATACGCAGTATTTT. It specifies CASRGAPSTDTQYF.